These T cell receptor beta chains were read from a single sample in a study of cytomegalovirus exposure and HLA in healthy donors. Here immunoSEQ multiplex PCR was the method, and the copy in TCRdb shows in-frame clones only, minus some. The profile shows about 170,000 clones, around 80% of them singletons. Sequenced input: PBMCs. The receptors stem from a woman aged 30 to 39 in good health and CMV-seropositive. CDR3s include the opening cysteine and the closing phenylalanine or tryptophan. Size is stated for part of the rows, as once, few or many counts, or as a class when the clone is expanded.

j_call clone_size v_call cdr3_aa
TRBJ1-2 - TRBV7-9 CASSYSRVLAGYTF
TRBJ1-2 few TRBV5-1 CASSPGQGPFYGYTF
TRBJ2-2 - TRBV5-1 CASSLSQTGKLFF
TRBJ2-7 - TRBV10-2 CASGDFDYEQYF
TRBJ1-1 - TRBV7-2 CASSLVGGNTEAFF
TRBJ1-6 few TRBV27 CASSLTGINSPLHF
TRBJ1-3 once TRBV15 CATSRDQGGLAGNTIYF
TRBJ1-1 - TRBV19 CATINLQAPTVAFF
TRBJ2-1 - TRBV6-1 CASSGLAGGSSYNEQFF
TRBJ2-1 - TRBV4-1 CASSLASASSYNEQFF
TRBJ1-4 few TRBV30 CAWSLNTEKLFF
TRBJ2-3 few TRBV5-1 CASSLARLESTDTQYF
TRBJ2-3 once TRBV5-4 CASSPDRGSGTQYF
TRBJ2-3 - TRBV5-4 CASSHRVAGTSTDTQYF
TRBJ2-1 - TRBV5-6 CASSLLAGNEQFF
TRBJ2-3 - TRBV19 CASSMGGSANTQYF
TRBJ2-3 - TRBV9 CASSVDVFAPDTQYF